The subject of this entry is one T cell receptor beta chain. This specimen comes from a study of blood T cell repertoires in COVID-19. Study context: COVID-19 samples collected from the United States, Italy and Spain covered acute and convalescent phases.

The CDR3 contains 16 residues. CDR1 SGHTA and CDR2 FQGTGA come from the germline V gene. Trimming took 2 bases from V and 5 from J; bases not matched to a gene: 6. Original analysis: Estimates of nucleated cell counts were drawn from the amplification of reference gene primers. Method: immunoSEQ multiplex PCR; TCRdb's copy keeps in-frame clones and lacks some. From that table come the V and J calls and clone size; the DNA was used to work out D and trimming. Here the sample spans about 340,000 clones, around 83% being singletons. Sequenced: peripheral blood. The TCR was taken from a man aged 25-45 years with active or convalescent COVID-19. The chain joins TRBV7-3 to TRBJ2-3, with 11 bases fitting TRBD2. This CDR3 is CASSLRLAGLGDTQYF. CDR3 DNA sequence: TGTGCCAGCAGCTTACGACTAGCGGGACTAGGAGATACGCAGTATTTT. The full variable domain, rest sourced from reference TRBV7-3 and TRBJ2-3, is GAGVSQTPSNKVTEKGKYVELRCDPISGHTALYWYRQSLGQGPEFLIYFQGTGAADDSGLPNDRFFAVRPEGSVSTLKIQRTERGDSAVYLCASSLRLAGLGDTQYFGPGTRLTVL.